Listed here are 11 T cell receptor beta chains from one sample, sequenced in a study of shared clonotypes between healthy human individuals. Generated by immunoSEQ multiplex PCR, the TCRdb table keeps only in-frame clones and is missing some. The data contain 2 million to 2.5 million clones, roughly 92% of them singletons. Sequenced sample: naive CD4+ T cells from PBMCs. Described subset: CD45RA+ positively selected. Receptors were obtained from a young man in good health. Some clones in this sample may be carry-over from other donors' samples.

The chain has TRBV10-3 and TRBJ2-7; the D gene is possibly TRBD1 (5 bases). Trimming removed 0 bases from V and 2 bases from J, with 11 bases in between. CDR3 length: 15 amino acids. From germline, CDR1 is ENHRY and CDR2 SYGVKD. Here the CDR3 DNA reads TGTGCCATCAGTGAGTCACAGGCAAAAACCTACGAGCAGTACTTC. The encoded protein is CAISESQAKTYEQYF.

The rearrangement uses TRBV6-5 and TRBJ2-3, with 7 bases lining up with TRBD1. The CDR3 is 15 residues long. Germline V CDR1 and CDR2: MNHEY, SVGAGI. The V gene end was trimmed by 4 bases and the J gene end by 4 bases; junction bases not matched to a gene: 8. The CDR3 nucleotides read TGTGCCAGCAGTTCACGGGACAGTAAGGCAGATACGCAGTATTTT. This sequence encodes CASSSRDSKADTQYF.

V usage is TRBV2 and J usage is TRBJ1-5; no definite D call. CDR3 length equals 15 residues. Trimming shortened V by 6 bases and J by 3 bases, and 15 bases separated the two germline ends. The germline gives CDR1 SNHLY, CDR2 FYNNEI. The CDR3 here is CASSSLTDSNQPQHF. Written as DNA, the CDR3 is TGTGCCAGCAGCTCATTGACGGACTCCAATCAGCCCCAGCATTTT. Full variable domain (missing parts from reference TRBV2 and TRBJ1-5): EPEVTQTPSHQVTQMGQEVILRCVPISNHLYFYWYRQILGQKVEFLVSFYNNEISEKSEIFDDQFSVERPDGSNFTLKIRSTKLEDSAMYFCASSSLTDSNQPQHFGDGTRLSIL.

This chain links TRBV28 with TRBJ2-1; D may correspond to TRBD1 or TRBD2 (5 bases each). The CDR3 is 15 amino acids. CDR1 is MDHEN, CDR2 SYDVKM, per germline. V lost 5 bases and J 4 bases, leaving 15 bases between the germline ends. Here the CDR3 DNA reads TGTGCCAGCAGTCCCATCTGGGGGAGTTACAATGAGCAGTTCTTC. It codes for CASSPIWGSYNEQFF.

This clone was seen more than once but under ten times. The rearrangement links TRBV2 to TRBJ1-1, with TRBD1 matching 7 bases. The CDR3 has 12 residues. With 6 bases clipped from V and 7 bases from J, the junction kept 5 bases outside the gene matches. CDR1 and CDR2 from the germline V gene are SNHLY and FYNNEI. As DNA, the CDR3 is TGTGCCAGCAGACCCGGGACAGATGAAGCTTTCTTT. Protein: CASRPGTDEAFF.

This chain connects TRBV28 to TRBJ2-3; a weak D match, TRBD1 (5 bases). The germline V and J ends were trimmed by 6 bases and 6 bases, with 19 bases remaining between them. This CDR3 is built from 15 residues. Germline values: CDR1 MDHEN, CDR2 SYDVKM. In DNA, the CDR3 is TGTGCCAGCAGCCGGAAGGGGTCCCTTAAGGATACGCAGTATTTT. Translation gives CASSRKGSLKDTQYF. The full variable domain, its missing parts supplied by reference TRBV28 and TRBJ2-3, is DVKVTQSSRYLVKRTGEKVFLECVQDMDHENMFWYRQDPGLGLRLIYFSYDVKMKEKGDIPEGYSVSREKKERFSLILESASTNQTSMYLCASSRKGSLKDTQYFGPGTRLTVL.

The CDR3 here is CASSQASTYAGELFF. CDR3 coding DNA: TGTGCCAGCAGCCAAGCCTCGACTTACGCCGGGGAGCTGTTTTTT. The V gene is TRBV14, the J gene TRBJ2-2; D is uncertain. V lost 1 base, J lost 6 bases, and 12 bases lay in between. Per germline, CDR1 SGHDN and CDR2 FVKESK. The CDR3 totals 15 residues.

V usage is TRBV9 and J usage is TRBJ2-7; 9 bases fit TRBD1. The CDR3 totals 16 residues. The V and J ends lost 0 bases and 2 bases, in that order; junction bases with no gene match: 6. Looked up from germline, CDR1 is SGDLS and CDR2 is YYNGEE. Here the CDR3 reads CASSVGGTGTPYEQYF. CDR3 coding DNA: TGTGCCAGCAGCGTAGGTGGGACAGGGACACCCTACGAGCAGTACTTC.

V usage is TRBV7-2 and J usage is TRBJ1-1; tentative D call: TRBD1 (6 bases). CDR1 is SGHTA, CDR2 FQGNSA, per germline. The CDR3 is 15 amino acids. The V end lost 5 bases, the J end lost 5 bases, and 18 bases lay between the germline ends. The CDR3 sequence: CASSPGRGARTEAFF. The CDR3 region has the DNA TGTGCCAGCAGCCCCGGGCGGGGGGCGAGGACTGAAGCTTTCTTT.

The chain links TRBV2 to TRBJ1-5, with 7 bases matching TRBD1. The CDR3 sequence is 15 residues long. Germline values: CDR1 SNHLY, CDR2 FYNNEI. The V gene end was trimmed by 1 base and the J gene end by 2 bases; junction bases not matched to a gene: 2. CDR3 nucleotides: TGTGCCAGCAGTGAAGGACAGGGCCGCAATCAGCCCCAGCATTTT. This codes for CASSEGQGRNQPQHF. Variable domain in full (rest from reference TRBV2 and TRBJ1-5): EPEVTQTPSHQVTQMGQEVILRCVPISNHLYFYWYRQILGQKVEFLVSFYNNEISEKSEIFDDQFSVERPDGSNFTLKIRSTKLEDSAMYFCASSEGQGRNQPQHFGDGTRLSIL.

The sample holds a few counts of this clone. The CDR3 reads CASSPLVRGYTF. CDR3 nucleotides: TGTGCCAGCAGTCCCTTGGTACGTGGCTACACCTTC. The V call is TRBV21-1, the J call TRBJ1-2. TRBV21-1 is deemed a pseudogene. CDR3 length: 12 residues.